This T cell receptor beta chain was observed in a study of blood T cell repertoires in COVID-19. Study as a whole: In each case, the material was cDNA or gDNA derived from T cells, B-cell-depleted T cells, or PBMCs.

Original analysis: The authors estimated nucleated cell counts from reference gene primer amplification. Sequencing was performed with immunoSEQ multiplex PCR; in TCRdb, only in-frame clones are kept and a portion is missing. The DNA gave D and trimming, while V, J and clone size come from that table. Among more than 300,000 clones, around 86% were seen once, and the ten largest hold 8.5% to 12%. This CDR3 has 13 amino acids. V shed 5 bases, J shed 6 bases, and the junction held 5 bases outside the gene matches. Germline V lookup: CDR1 MNHEY, CDR2 SMNVEV (reference sequence). The chain carries TRBV27 and TRBJ1-2; TRBD1 agrees at 8 bases. Sequencing was done on a sample of PBMCs or T cells enriched from blood (not recorded which). This clonotype originated in a young woman who had recovered from COVID-19. CDR3 in DNA: TGTGCCAGCAGTAAGCCGACAGGGGATGGCTACACCTTC. This codes for CASSKPTGDGYTF.